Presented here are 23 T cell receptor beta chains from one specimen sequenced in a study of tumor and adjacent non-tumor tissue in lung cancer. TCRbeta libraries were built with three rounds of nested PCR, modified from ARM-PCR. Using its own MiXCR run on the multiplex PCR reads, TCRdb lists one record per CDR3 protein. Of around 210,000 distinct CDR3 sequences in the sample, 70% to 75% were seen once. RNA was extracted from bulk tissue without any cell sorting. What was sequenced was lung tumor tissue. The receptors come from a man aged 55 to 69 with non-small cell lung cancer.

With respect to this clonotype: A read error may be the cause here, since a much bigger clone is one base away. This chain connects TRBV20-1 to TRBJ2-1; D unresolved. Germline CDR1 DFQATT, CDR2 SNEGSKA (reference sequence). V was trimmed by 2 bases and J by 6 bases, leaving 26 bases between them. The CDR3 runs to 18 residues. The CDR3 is CSARSTEPDHHDPNEQFF. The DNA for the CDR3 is TGCAGTGCTAGATCGACGGAACCGGACCATCATGATCCCAATGAGCAGTTCTTC.

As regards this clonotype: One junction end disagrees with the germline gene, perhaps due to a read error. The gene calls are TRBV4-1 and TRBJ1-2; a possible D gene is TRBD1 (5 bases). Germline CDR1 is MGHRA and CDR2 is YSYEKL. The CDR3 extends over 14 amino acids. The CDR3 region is CAGSEAKGPRGYTF. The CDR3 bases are TGCGCCGGCAGTGAAGCCAAGGGGCCCAGGGGCTACACCTTC.

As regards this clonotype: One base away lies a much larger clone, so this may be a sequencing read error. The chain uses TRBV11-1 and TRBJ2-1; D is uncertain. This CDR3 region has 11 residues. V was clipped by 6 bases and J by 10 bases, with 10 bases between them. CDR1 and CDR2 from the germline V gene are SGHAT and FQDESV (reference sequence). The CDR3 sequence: CASRLSSEQFF. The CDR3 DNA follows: TGTGCCAGCAGGTTGTCAAGCGAGCAGTTCTTC.

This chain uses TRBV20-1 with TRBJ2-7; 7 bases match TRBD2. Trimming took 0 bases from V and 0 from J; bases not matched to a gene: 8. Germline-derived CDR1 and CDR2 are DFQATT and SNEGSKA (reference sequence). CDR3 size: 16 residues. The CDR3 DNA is TGCAGTGCTAGAGACTCGGGTGGCGGGAGCTCCTACGAGCAGTACTTC. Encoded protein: CSARDSGGGSSYEQYF.

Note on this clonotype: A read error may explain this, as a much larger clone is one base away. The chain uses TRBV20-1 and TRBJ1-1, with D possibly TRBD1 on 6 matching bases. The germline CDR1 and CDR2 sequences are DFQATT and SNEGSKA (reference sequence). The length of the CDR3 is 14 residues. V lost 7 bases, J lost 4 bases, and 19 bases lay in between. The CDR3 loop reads CSGKDLGGPTEAFF. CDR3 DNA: TGCAGTGGTAAAGACCTAGGGGGGCCCACTGAAGCTTTCTTT.

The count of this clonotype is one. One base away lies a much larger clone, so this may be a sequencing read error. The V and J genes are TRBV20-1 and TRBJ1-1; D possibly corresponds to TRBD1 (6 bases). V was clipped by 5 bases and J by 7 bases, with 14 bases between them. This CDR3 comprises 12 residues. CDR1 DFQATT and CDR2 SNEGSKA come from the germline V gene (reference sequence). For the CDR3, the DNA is TGCAGTGCTGTTCTCAGGGGAAGTGAAGCTTTCTTT. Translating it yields CSAVLRGSEAFF.

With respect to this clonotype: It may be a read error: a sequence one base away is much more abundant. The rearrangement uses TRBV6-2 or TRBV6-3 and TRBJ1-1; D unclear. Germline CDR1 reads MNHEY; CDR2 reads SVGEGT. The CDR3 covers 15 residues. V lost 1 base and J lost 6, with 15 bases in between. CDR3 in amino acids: CASSYFRLPNAEAFF. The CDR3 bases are TGTGCCAGCAGTTACTTCAGACTACCAAACGCTGAAGCTTTCTTT.

The DNA of the CDR3 is TGCGCCAGCAGCCCCGGTGGAACTGGGAACTACTATGGCTACACCTTC. Protein sequence: CASSPGGTGNYYGYTF. V and J are TRBV4-1 and TRBJ1-2; D is ambiguous. V was trimmed by 4 bases and J by 3 bases, leaving 18 bases between them. This CDR3 has 16 amino acids. CDR1 and CDR2 (germline): MGHRA, YSYEKL.

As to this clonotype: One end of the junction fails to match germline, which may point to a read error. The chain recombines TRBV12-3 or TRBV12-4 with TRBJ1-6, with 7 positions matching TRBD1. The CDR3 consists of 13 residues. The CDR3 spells CAGSRQGHSPLHF. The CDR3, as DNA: TGTGCCGGCAGTCGACAGGGTCATTCACCCCTCCACTTT.

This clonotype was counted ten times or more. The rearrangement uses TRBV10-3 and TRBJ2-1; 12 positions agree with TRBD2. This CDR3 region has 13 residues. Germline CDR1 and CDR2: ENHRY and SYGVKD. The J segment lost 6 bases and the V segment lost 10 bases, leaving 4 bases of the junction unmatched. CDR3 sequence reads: CASGLAGSNEQFF. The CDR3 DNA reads TGTGCCAGCGGACTAGCGGGATCCAATGAGCAGTTCTTC.

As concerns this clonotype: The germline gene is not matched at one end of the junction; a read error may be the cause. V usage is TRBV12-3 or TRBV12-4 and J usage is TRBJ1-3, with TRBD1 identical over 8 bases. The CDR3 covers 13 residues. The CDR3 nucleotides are TGTGCCAGCAATACAGGGGGGAGAAACGCCATATATTTT. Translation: CASNTGGRNAIYF.

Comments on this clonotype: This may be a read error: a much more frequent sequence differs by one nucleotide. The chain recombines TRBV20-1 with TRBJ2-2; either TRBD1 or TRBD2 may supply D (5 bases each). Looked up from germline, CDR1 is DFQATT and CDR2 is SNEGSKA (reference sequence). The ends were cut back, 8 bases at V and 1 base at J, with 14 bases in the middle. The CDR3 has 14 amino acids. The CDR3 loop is CSTGTTENTGELFF. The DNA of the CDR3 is TGCAGTACTGGGACGACGGAGAACACCGGGGAGCTGTTTTTT.

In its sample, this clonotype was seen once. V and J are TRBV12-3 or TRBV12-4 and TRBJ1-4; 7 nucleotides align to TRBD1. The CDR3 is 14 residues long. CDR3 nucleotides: TGTATCAGCAATTTATCGACAGGGCCGGAAAAACTGTTTTTT. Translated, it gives CISNLSTGPEKLFF.

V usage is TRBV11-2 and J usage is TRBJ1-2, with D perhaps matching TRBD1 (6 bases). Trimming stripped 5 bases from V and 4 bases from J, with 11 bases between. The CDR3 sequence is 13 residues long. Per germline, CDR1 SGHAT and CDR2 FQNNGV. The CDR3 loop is CASSPGHGYGYTF. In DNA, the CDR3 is TGTGCCAGCAGCCCGGGACACGGCTATGGCTACACCTTC.

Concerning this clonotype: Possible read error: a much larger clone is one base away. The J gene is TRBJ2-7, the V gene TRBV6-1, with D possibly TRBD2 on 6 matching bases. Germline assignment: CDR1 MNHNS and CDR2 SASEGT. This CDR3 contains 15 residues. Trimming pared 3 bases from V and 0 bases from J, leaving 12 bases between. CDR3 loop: CASSDSEGSSYEQYF. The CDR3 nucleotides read TGTGCCAGCAGTGATTCGGAGGGGAGCTCCTACGAGCAGTACTTC.

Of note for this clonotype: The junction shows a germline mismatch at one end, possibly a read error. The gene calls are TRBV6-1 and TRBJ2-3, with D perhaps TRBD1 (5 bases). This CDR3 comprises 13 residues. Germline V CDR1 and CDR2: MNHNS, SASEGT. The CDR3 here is CASMRRTTGTQYF. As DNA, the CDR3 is TGTGCCAGCATGAGGAGAACCACAGGTACGCAGTATTTT.

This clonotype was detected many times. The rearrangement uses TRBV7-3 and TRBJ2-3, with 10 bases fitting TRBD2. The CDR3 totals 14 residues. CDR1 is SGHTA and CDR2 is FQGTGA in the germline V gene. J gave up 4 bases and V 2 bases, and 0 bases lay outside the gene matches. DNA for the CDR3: TGTGCCAGCAGCTTAGGGACTAGCGCAGATACGCAGTATTTT. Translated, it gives CASSLGTSADTQYF.

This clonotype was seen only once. The CDR3: CASSQDGDTEFFF. The CDR3 bases are TGCGCCAGCAGCCAAGATGGGGACACTGAATTTTTCTTT. The V and J genes are TRBV4-3 and TRBJ1-1; D may be TRBD1 (6 bases). Germline lookup yields CDR1 LGHNA and CDR2 YSLEER. The V and J ends lost 0 bases and 13 bases respectively, with 15 bases between them. This CDR3 has 13 residues.

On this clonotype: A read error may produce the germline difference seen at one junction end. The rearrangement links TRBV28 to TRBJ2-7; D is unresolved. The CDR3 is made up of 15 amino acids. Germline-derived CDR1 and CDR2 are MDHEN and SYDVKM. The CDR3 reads CATLSWAGSSYEQYF. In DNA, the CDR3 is TGTGCCACTCTCTCTTGGGCAGGAAGCTCCTACGAGCAGTATTTC.

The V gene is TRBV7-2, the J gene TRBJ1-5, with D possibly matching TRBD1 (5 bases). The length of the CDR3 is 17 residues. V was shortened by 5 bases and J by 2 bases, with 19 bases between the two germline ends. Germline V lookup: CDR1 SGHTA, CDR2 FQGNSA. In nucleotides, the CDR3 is TGTGCCAGCAGCCCCTCCGGGACGGGGATTGGCAATCAGCCCCAGCATTTT. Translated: CASSPSGTGIGNQPQHF.

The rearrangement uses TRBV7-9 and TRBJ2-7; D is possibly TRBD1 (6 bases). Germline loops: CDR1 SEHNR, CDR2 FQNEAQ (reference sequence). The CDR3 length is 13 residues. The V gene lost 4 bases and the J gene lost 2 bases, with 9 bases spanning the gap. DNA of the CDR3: TGTGCCAGCAGCTCAAAGGGGGCCTACGAGCAGTACTTC. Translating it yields CASSSKGAYEQYF.

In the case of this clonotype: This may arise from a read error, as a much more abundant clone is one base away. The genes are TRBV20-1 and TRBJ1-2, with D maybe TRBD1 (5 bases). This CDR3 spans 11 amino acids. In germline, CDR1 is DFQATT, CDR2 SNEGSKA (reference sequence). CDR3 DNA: TGCAGTGTTAGTATAGGGGAGGCCCTCCCCTTC. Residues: CSVSIGEALPF.

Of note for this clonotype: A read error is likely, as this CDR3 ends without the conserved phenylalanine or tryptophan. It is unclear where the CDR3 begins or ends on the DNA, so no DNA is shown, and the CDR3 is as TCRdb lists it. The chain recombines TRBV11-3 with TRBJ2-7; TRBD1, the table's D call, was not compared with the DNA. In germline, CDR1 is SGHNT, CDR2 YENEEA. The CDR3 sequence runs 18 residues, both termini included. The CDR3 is CASSSILPGQGFSYDQYL.